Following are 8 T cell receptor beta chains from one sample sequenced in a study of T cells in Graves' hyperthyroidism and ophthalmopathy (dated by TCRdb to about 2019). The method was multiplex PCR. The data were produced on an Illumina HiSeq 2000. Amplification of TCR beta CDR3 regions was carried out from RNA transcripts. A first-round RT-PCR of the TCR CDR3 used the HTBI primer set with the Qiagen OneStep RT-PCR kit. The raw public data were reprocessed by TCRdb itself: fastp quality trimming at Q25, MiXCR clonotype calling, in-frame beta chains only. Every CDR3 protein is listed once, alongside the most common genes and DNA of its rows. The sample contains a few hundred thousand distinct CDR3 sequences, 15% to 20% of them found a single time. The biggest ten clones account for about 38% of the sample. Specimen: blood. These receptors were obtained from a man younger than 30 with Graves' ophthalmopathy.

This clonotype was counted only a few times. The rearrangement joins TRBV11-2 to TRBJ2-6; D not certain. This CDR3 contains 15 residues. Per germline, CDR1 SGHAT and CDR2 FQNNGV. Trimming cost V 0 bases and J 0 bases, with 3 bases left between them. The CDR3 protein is CASSLDLSGANVLTF. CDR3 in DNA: TGTGCCAGCAGCTTAGATCTCTCTGGGGCCAACGTCCTGACTTTC.

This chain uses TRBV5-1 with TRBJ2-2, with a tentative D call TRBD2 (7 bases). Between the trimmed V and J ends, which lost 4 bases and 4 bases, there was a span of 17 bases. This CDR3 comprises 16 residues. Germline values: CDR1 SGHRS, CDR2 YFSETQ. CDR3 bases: TGCGCCAGCAGCCCGTTGGGGGGGGCGAGCACCGGGGAGCTGTTTTTT. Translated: CASSPLGGASTGELFF.

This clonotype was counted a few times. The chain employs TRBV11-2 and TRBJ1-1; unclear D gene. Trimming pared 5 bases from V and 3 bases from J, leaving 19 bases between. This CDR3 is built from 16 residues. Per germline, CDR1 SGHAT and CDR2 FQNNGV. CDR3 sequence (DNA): TGTGCCAGCAGCCAATCTTGGGTCTACCACCACACTGAAGCTTTCTTT. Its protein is CASSQSWVYHHTEAFF.

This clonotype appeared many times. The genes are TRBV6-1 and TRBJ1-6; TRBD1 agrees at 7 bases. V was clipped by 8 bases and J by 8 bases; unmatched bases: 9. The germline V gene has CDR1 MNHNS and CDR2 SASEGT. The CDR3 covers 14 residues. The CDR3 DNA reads TGTGCCAGCTCTCGATGGGACAGACATTCACCCCTCCACTTT. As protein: CASSRWDRHSPLHF.

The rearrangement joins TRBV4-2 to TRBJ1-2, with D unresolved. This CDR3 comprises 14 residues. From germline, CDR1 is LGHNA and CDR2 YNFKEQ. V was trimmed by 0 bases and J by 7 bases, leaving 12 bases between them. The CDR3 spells CASSQDLAGVGYTF. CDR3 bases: TGTGCCAGCAGCCAAGATTTGGCCGGGGTTGGCTACACCTTC.

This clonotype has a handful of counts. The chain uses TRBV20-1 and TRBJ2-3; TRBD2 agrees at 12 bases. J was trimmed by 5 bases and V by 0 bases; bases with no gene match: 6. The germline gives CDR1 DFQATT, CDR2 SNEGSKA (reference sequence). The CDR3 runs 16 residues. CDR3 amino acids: CSARDLLAGGVDTQYF. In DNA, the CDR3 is TGCAGTGCTAGAGATTTACTAGCGGGGGGAGTAGATACGCAGTATTTT.

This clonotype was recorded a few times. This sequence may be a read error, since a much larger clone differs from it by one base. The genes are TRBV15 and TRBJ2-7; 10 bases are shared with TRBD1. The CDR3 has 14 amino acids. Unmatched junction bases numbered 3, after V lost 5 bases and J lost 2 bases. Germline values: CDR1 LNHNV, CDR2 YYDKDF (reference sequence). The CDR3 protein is CATSSDRGPYEQYF. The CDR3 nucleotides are TGTGCCACCAGCTCCGACAGGGGGCCCTACGAGCAGTACTTC.

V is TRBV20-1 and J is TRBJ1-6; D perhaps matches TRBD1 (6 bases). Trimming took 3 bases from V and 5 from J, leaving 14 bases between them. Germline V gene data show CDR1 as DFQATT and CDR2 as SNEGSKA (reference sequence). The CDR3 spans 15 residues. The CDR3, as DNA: TGCAGTGCTAGGATGATACAGGGCGATAATTCACCCCTCCACTTT. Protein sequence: CSARMIQGDNSPLHF.